The present entry profiles one TCR beta chain with its context. Its specificity is unknown. Only in-frame clones appear in the TCRdb table, and some are missing; sequencing was by immunoSEQ multiplex PCR. The sample includes 90,000 to 150,000 clones, 90% to 95% of them seen just once. The data were taken from a study of graft-versus-host responses after intestinal transplantation. For the study at large: Isolated intestinal, liver-intestinal, or multivisceral transplants had been given to the recipients.

Germline V gene sequence: CDR1 SGHAT, CDR2 FQNNGV. This CDR3 contains 13 residues. V lost 5 bases, J lost 2 bases, and 10 bases lay in between. The rearrangement joins TRBV11-2 to TRBJ2-7; D is unresolved. This TCR was sampled from a human donor who received an intestinal transplant. This specimen consisted of unstimulated CD8+ T cells sorted from spleen or lymph node cells, obtained before intestinal transplant. CDR3: CASSEDRTYEQYF. In DNA form, the CDR3 reads TGTGCCAGCAGCGAGGACCGAACCTACGAGCAGTACTTC. The full variable domain, in which reference TRBV11-2 and TRBJ2-7 provide the parts outside the CDR3, is EAGVAQSPRYKIIEKRQSVAFWCNPISGHATLYWYQQILGQGPKLLIQFQNNGVVDDSQLPKDRFSAERLKGVDSTLKIQPAKLEDSAVYLCASSEDRTYEQYFGPGTRLTVT.